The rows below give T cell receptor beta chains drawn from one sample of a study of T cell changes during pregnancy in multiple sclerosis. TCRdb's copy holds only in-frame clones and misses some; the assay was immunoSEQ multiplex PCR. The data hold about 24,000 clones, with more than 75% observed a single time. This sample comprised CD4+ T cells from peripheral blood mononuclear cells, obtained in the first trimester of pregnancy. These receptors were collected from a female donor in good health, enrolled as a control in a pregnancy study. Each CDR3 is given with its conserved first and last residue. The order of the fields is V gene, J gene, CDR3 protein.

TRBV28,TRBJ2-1,CASSGTGTGKGSYNEQFF
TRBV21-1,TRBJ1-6,CASSNTSPDSPNSPLHF
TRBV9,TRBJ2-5,CASSVGGRETQYF
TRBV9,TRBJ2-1,CASSKTGGRNEQFF
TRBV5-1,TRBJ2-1,CASSLVLAQDEQFF
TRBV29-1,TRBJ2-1,CSASGPGLAYNEQFF
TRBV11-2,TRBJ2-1,CASSPSGLAGVYNEQFF
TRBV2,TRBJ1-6,CASNRGPYNSPLHF
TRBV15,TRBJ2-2,CATSRVLAGVTGELFF
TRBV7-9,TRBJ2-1,CASSLGSGLALDNEQFF
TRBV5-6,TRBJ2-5,CASSNLDRTQETQYF
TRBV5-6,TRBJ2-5,CASSLAGAGGETQYF
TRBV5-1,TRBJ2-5,CASSLAAGGPQETQYF
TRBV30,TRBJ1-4,CAWSPGQGRTNEKLFF
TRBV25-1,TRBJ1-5,CASSPRGHNQPQHF
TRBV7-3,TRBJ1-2,CASSLKAGTDRPGANYGYTF
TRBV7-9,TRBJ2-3,CASSPGTSGRPGTDTQYF
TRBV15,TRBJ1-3,CATSYGQYSGNTIYF
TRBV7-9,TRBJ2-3,CASSPRGLAGVTDTQYF
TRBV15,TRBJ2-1,CATSPGQPSYNEQFF
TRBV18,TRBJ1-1,CASSQGQGNTEAFF
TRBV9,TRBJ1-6,CASSVGGQPNSPLHF
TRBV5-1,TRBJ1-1,CASSSGQGNTEAFF
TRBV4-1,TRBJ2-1,CASSQFSGTSGGKSNEQFF
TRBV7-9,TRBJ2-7,CASLGQSYEQYF
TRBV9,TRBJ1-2,CASRRVGAYGYTF
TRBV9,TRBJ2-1,CASSAEGLAGGSSYNEQFF
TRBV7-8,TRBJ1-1,CASSVSGGTTEAFF
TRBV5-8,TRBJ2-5,CASSLMGEGYQETQYF
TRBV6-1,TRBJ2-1,CASWGTSGHNEQFF
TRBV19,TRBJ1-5,CASSIGRYSNQPQHF
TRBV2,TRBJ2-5,CATARDQSLGETQYF
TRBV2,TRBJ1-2,CASSGGGGWGYTF
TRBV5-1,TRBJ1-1,CASRGGALSWDTEAFF
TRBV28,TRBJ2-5,CASSLGTGGDSETQYF
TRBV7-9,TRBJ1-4,CASSLVDQGRAKLFF
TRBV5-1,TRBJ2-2,CASSKGLAGGRGTGELFF
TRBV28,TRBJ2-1,CASSLWTHSGRGNEQFF
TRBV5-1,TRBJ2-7,CASSLDRTSSYEQYF
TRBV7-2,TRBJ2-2,CASSPRDGSGRPGELFF
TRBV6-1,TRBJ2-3,CASTPTGAGTDTQYF
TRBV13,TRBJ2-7,CASSLGAGAGGPYEQYF
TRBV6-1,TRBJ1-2,CASRPLGQMNGYTF
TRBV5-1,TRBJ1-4,CASSFHTGEVDEKLFF
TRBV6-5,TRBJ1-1,CASSPSNQGKGSFF
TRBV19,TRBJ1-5,CASSIDVQQIGQPQHF
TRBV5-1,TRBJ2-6,CASSSYQDPPGANVLTF
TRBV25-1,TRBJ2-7,CASGGNRDRRYEQYF